This T cell receptor (beta chain) derives from a study of T cell responses to AZD1222 COVID-19 vaccine. General observations from the study: Possibly, clonal diversity was underestimated; donors were largely white British and included more females. Of the AZD1222 recipients, only five or six were seropositive at baseline. Targets within unmutated variant regions were reportedly found for nearly half of spike-specific TCRs.

On this clone: Its antigen is unidentified.

Assay: immunoSEQ multiplex PCR; the TCRdb copy retains only in-frame clones and omits some. The sample records under 150,000 clones, roughly 90% being singletons. Losses at the gene ends were 2 bases for V and 3 bases for J; bases not matched to a gene: 8. This CDR3 is 16 amino acids long. The germline gives CDR1 SGHVS, CDR2 FQNEAQ. This sample comprised peripheral blood, obtained on day 0 of AZD1222 vaccination. The receptor was derived from an adult in good health. The gene calls are TRBV7-8 and TRBJ2-7; 9 nucleotides align to TRBD1. CDR3 sequence: CASSLTVRTGDYEQYF. In DNA form, the CDR3 reads TGTGCCAGCAGCTTAACCGTCAGGACAGGGGACTACGAGCAGTACTTC.